This T cell receptor beta chain was retrieved from a study of T cells in Graves' hyperthyroidism and ophthalmopathy. Points from the study as a whole: Most thyroid clonotypes with frequency above 0.001 were detected in blood.

CDR3 length equals 14 residues. With 1 base removed from V and 2 bases from J, the gap between germline ends came to 6 bases. Looked up from germline, CDR1 is LGHNT and CDR2 is FRNRAP. Uncontrolled infection, other autoimmune disease, pregnancy or lactation barred patients from enrollment. Drawn at first hyperthyroidism diagnosis, the blood sample preceded any ophthalmopathy symptoms. This clonotype was seen ten or more times. Its specificity is not known. Amplified regions were TCR beta CDR3 sequences from RNA transcripts. A set of HTBI primers served as the primers for a first-round RT-PCR of the TCR CDR3. TCRdb ran MiXCR on the multiplex PCR reads and lists one entry per CDR3 protein. The sample holds 380,000 or so distinct CDR3 sequences; about 13% are singletons and the top ten take less than 25%.

Source material: blood. This chain connects TRBV12-5 to TRBJ2-1; D remains unclear. The clonotype comes from a man aged 30-40 years with Graves' hyperthyroidism that later progressed to Graves' ophthalmopathy. The CDR3 is CASGLARTYNEQFF. The CDR3 nucleotides are TGTGCTAGTGGTTTGGCCCGTACCTACAATGAGCAGTTCTTC.